This T cell receptor beta chain was documented in a study of cytomegalovirus exposure and HLA in healthy donors. Findings and limits, study-wide: Subsequent analysis revealed that first-cohort TCR clusters tended to co-occur in the approximately 120 validation repertoires. In vitro data verified a few CMV-associated chains as specific for CMV antigens.

This table comes from immunoSEQ multiplex PCR, and its TCRdb copy is limited to in-frame clones, with some not included. This table has about 130,000 clones, 89% appearing once. Germline lookup yields CDR1 SGHTA and CDR2 FQGTGA. This CDR3 has 18 residues. V shed 5 bases, J shed 5 bases, and the junction held 19 bases outside the gene matches. These donors were members of the roughly 110-subject validation cohort, a group separate from the approximately 700-subject first cohort. Regarding this clone: The antigen is not known.

This clonotype was sampled from a woman under 30 in good health and CMV-seropositive. This sequence joins TRBV7-3 and TRBJ1-1, with 8 nucleotides matching TRBD1. Sequencing used PBMCs. CDR3 residues: CASSLLPPGGQGGTEAFF. DNA of the CDR3: TGTGCCAGCAGCCTCCTCCCCCCAGGGGGCCAGGGGGGGACTGAAGCTTTCTTT.